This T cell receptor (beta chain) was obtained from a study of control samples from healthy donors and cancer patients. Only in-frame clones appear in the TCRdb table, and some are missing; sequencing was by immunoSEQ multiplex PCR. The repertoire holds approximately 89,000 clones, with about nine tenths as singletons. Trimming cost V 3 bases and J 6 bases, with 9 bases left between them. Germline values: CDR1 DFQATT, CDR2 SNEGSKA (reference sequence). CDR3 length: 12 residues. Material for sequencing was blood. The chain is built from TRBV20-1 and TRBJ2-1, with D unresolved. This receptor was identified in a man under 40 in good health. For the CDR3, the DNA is TGCAGTGCTAGTTTGCCTAGCAATGAGCAGTTCTTC. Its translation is CSASLPSNEQFF.